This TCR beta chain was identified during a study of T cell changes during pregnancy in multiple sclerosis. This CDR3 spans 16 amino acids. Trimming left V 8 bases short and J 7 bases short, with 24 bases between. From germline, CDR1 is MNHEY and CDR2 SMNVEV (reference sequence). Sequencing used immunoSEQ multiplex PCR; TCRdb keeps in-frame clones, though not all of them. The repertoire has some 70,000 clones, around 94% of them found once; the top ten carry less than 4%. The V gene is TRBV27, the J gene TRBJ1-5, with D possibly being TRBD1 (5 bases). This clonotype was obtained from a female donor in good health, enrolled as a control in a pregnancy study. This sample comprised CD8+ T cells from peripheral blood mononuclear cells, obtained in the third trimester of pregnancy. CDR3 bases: TGTGCCAGCCGGACCTCCGGGGTGGGGGGGTACCAGCCCCAGCATTTT. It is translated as CASRTSGVGGYQPQHF.